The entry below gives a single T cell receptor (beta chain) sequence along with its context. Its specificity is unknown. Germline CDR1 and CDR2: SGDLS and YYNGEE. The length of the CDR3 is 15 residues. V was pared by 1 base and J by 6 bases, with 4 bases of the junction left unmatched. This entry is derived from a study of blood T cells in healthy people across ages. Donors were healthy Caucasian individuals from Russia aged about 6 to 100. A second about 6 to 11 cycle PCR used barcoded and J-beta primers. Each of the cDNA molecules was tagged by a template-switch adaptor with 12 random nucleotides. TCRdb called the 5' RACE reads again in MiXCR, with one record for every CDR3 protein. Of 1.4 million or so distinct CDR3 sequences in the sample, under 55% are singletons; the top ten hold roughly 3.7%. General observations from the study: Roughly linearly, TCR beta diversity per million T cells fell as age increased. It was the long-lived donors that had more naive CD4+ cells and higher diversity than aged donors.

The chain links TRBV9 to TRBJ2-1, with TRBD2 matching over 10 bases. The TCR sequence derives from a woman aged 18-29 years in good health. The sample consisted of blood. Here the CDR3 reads CASSVLERGGNEQFF. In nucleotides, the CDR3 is TGTGCCAGCAGCGTATTGGAGCGGGGGGGCAATGAGCAGTTCTTC.